This TCR beta chain was captured by sequencing in a study of cytomegalovirus exposure and HLA in healthy donors. Across the whole study: Later analysis reported that the roughly 110 validation repertoires shared the platform of the roughly 710 first-cohort repertoires. Findings and caveats of the study: Subsequent analysis found a tendency for first-cohort TCR clusters to co-occur within the 110 or so validation repertoires. In vitro checks showed that three CMV-associated chains really do target CMV antigens. Both high specificity and high sensitivity reportedly marked the classifier's diagnosis of cytomegalovirus status.

Some clones are missing from TCRdb's copy, which holds only in-frame ones; the method was immunoSEQ multiplex PCR. The sample lists 160,000 or so clones, around nine tenths occurring once. Germline CDR1 reads MNHEY; CDR2 reads SMNVEV (reference sequence). V dropped 5 bases and J dropped 4 bases, with 7 bases sitting between them. This CDR3 comprises 12 residues. Worth noting for this clone: Its antigen is still unknown.

The sample was PBMCs. This chain links TRBV27 with TRBJ2-3; the D gene is possibly TRBD2 (5 bases). This sequence originates from a man aged 18 to 30 in good health and CMV-seronegative. CDR3 bases: TGTGCCAGCAGTGGGGAGTCAGATACGCAGTATTTT. This translates into CASSGESDTQYF.